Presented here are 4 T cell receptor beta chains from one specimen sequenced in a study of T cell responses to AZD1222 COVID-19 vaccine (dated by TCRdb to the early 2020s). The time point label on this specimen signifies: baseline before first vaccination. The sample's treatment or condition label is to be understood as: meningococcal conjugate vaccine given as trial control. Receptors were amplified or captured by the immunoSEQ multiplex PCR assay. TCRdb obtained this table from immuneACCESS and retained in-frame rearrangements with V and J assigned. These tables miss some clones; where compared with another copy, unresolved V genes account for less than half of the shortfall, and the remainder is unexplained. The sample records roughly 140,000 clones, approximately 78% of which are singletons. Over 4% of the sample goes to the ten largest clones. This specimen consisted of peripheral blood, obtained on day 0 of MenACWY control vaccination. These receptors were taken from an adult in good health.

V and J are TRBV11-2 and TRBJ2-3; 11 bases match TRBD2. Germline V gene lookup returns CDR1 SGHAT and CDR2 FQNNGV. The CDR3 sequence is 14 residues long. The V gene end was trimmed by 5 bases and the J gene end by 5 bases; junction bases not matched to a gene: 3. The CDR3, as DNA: TGTGCCAGCAGCCCAACTAGCGGGGGAGATACGCAGTATTTT. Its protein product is CASSPTSGGDTQYF.

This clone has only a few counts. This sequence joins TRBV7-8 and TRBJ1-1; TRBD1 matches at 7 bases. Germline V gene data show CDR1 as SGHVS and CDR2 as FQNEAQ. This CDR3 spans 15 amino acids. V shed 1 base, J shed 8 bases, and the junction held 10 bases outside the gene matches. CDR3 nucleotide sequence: TGTGCCAGCAGCTTAGTACCAATGGGGACAGCAGAAGCTTTCTTT. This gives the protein CASSLVPMGTAEAFF.

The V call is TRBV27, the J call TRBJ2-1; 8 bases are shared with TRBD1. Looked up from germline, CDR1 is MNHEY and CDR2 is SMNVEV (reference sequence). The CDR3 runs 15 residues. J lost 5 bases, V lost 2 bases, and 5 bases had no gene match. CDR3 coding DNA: TGTGCCAGCAGTTTAAGGGACAGGAGCCACAATGAGCAGTTCTTC. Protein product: CASSLRDRSHNEQFF.

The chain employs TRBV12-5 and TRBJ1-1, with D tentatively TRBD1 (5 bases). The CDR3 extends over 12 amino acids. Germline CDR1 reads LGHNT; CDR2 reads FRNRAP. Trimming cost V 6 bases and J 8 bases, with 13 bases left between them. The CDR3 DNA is TGTGCTAGTGGCCCCGGACACCAAGAAGCTTTCTTT. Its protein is CASGPGHQEAFF.